The source of this T cell receptor (beta chain) is a study of T-cell memory formation after mild COVID-19 (dated by TCRdb to about 2021). For context, the study as a whole: TCR sequence clusters from the two donors were found to be largely donor specific. In two donors, T-cell clones that expanded and contracted after mild COVID-19 were tracked by sequencing TCRalpha and TCRbeta repertoires over time. The cohort was made up of two young adult volunteers, one female and one male, who were previously healthy. Paper-wide results and their limitations: The second-wave clones that peaked on day 37 were not confirmed to be SARS-CoV-2 specific. Clones that contracted from day 15 to 85 showed balanced CD4/CD8 phenotypes, whereas a second wave of clones that expanded from day 15 to 37 leaned towards CD4+. Contracting CD4+ clones turned up mainly in the CM and EM memory subsets, whereas EMRA was where CD8+ clones were enriched. Some responding clones were found in pre-infection memory, which suggests that pre-existing cross-reactive memory T cells took part in the SARS-CoV-2 response. The study covered only a couple of mild cases, and larger cohorts including severe cases with pre-infection samples were considered necessary.

There are a few counts of this clonotype. The antigen it binds to is not known. No base quality information exists; no much larger clone differs at one position. Ficoll-Paque density gradient centrifugation was used to isolate PBMCs. Reading the germline V gene gives CDR1 KGHDR and CDR2 SFDVKD. From the cysteine through the phenylalanine, the CDR3 covers 14 amino acids. Solely the CDR3 DNA is kept, with 42 bases framed from the first base. Relative to germline, V is missing 9 bases and J is missing 3 bases, with 0 bases of the junction outside any gene match. Reads for this sample came from an Illumina NovaSeq 6000. TCRalpha and TCRbeta cDNA libraries were constructed by 5'RACE with constant-segment primers, with sample barcodes and unique molecular identifiers being introduced. Trizol reagent was used to extract RNA from every sample. Library amplification was performed in two PCR steps, and a second sample barcode and Illumina TruSeq adapters were introduced in the second step. Sequencing of the libraries was done on an Illumina NovaSeq, producing 2 x 150 bp paired-end reads. In the original analysis: Reads were demultiplexed and collapsed into UMI-guided consensus sequences with migec v1.2.7. Using mixcr v2.1.11, UMI consensuses were aligned to TRA and TRB V and J templates and then assembled into clonotypes. A clonotype was counted as expanded or contracted only when both edgeR and NoisET called the clonotype significant, with the noise models trained on biological replicates. For edgeR calls, a false discovery rate-adjusted p below 0.01 and a log2 fold-change threshold of 1 were applied. As an exploratory analysis of dynamics, max-normalized trajectories of the 1000 most abundant clonotypes were examined by PCA with hierarchical clustering. Separately sequenced CD4+ and CD8+ repertoires were used to assign the CD4 or CD8 phenotype of responding clones. The public reads were quality trimmed at Q25 with fastp and then assembled into clones with MiXCR by TCRdb, keeping productive beta chains. Under each unique CDR3 protein, matching rows form one entry showing the most common genes and DNA. These V and J calls rely on TCRdb rather than the paper's analysis. This sample gives roughly 380,000 distinct CDR3 sequences in total; approximately 27% of them show up just once. About 14% of the sample rests with the top ten.

The sample comprised PBMCs or a T cell subset sorted from them (not recorded which). The chain was built from TRBV24-1 and TRBJ2-3, with 15 bases in between that match TRBD2. The source is an adult woman who had mild COVID-19 (a few samples of this study predate the infection). The sample titles of this study are shuffled in the database, so cell type and time point are left out; the donor was told from shared clones. In nucleotides, the sequence is TGTGCCACCGGGACTAGCGGGAGGACAGATACGCAGTATTTT. Translated, it reads CATGTSGRTDTQYF.